One sample yielded the 11 T cell receptor beta chains listed below, sequenced in a study of cytomegalovirus exposure and HLA in healthy donors. Repertoires were generated with immunoSEQ multiplex PCR, while TCRdb's copy carries only in-frame clones and drops some. The profile covers 90,000 to 110,000 clones, with about 88% appearing a single time and 3% to 4% taken by the ten largest. Sample: PBMCs. The receptors were sampled from a woman between 18 and 29 years old in good health and CMV-seropositive.

This clone has just one count. The genes are TRBV28 and TRBJ2-3; D possibly corresponds to TRBD1 (5 bases). Trimming removed 5 bases at V and 3 bases at J, with 15 bases between. The CDR3 is made up of 15 amino acids. Germline V gives CDR1 MDHEN, CDR2 SYDVKM. The CDR3 loop reads CASSARTPQTDTQYF. In nucleotides, the CDR3 is TGTGCCAGCAGTGCCCGGACACCACAAACAGATACGCAGTATTTT. Complete variable domain (other parts from reference TRBV28 and TRBJ2-3): DVKVTQSSRYLVKRTGEKVFLECVQDMDHENMFWYRQDPGLGLRLIYFSYDVKMKEKGDIPEGYSVSREKKERFSLILESASTNQTSMYLCASSARTPQTDTQYFGPGTRLTVL.

The V call is TRBV20-1, the J call TRBJ1-2, with D possibly being TRBD1 (6 bases). This CDR3 is 11 amino acids long. In germline, CDR1 is DFQATT, CDR2 SNEGSKA (reference sequence). V dropped 8 bases and J dropped 8 bases, with 15 bases sitting between them. The CDR3 is CSIRGRVGYTF. The CDR3, as DNA: TGCAGTATCAGGGGCAGGGTCGGCTACACCTTC.

The chain is built from TRBV27 and TRBJ2-2, with TRBD2 matching over 9 bases. Germline values: CDR1 MNHEY, CDR2 SMNVEV (reference sequence). V dropped 2 bases and J dropped 3; count of bases not matched to a gene: 4. The CDR3 totals 16 residues. This CDR3 reads CASSLAGGIYTGELFF. DNA for the CDR3: TGTGCCAGCAGTTTAGCGGGAGGGATTTACACCGGGGAGCTGTTTTTT.

The CDR3 region is CASSQAVTVGEKLFF. In nucleotides, the CDR3 is TGTGCCAGCAGCCAAGCGGTCACAGTGGGTGAAAAACTGTTTTTT. The V gene is TRBV14, the J gene TRBJ1-4; D unresolved. The CDR3 spans 15 residues. The V gene lost 1 base and the J gene lost 7 bases, with 13 bases spanning the gap. Germline V gene sequence: CDR1 SGHDN, CDR2 FVKESK.

The V call is TRBV5-6, the J call TRBJ2-3, with a possible D match to TRBD2 (6 bases). Germline V gives CDR1 SGHDT, CDR2 YYEEEE. Trimming cost V 3 bases and J 2 bases, with 13 bases left between them. The length of the CDR3 is 15 residues. The chain's CDR3 is CASSSAGLSTDTQYF. In DNA form, the CDR3 reads TGTGCCAGCAGCTCGGCGGGACTCTCCACAGATACGCAGTATTTT.

The rearrangement links TRBV2 to TRBJ1-4; 7 bases are a match to TRBD1. CDR1 is SNHLY, CDR2 FYNNEI, per germline. The CDR3 spans 15 residues. The J segment lost 0 bases and the V segment lost 8 bases, leaving 6 bases of the junction unmatched. CDR3 amino acids: CASRDQGATNEKLFF. CDR3 bases: TGTGCCAGCCGGGACCAGGGGGCAACTAATGAAAAACTGTTTTTT.

The chain couples TRBV19 to TRBJ2-1, with D perhaps matching TRBD2 (6 bases). V lost 3 bases and J lost 2, with 14 bases in between. Germline CDR1 is LNHDA and CDR2 is SQIVND (reference sequence). The CDR3 sequence is 16 residues long. CDR3 region: CASSIWGELAYNEQFF. The CDR3 region has the DNA TGTGCCAGTAGTATCTGGGGGGAGTTGGCCTACAATGAGCAGTTCTTC. Together with reference TRBV19 and TRBJ2-1, the CDR3 gives the full variable domain: DGGITQSPKYLFRKEGQNVTLSCEQNLNHDAMYWYRQDPGQGLRLIYYSQIVNDFQKGDIAEGYSVSREKKESFPLTVTSAQKNPTAFYLCASSIWGELAYNEQFFGPGTRLTVL.

The genes are TRBV15 and TRBJ2-7, with D hard to call. Between the trimmed V and J ends, which lost 1 base and 1 base, there was a span of 5 bases. The germline CDR1 and CDR2 sequences are LNHNV and YYDKDF (reference sequence). The CDR3 extends over 13 amino acids. The CDR3 is CATSRVGSYEQYF. Here the CDR3 DNA reads TGTGCCACCAGCAGAGTCGGTTCCTACGAGCAGTACTTC.

The CDR3 bases are TGTGCCAGCTCACCATGGACTAGCGGACATTCCACAGATACGCAGTATTTT. It yields the protein CASSPWTSGHSTDTQYF. The J gene is TRBJ2-3, the V gene TRBV18; 10 bases are a match to TRBD2. The CDR3 sequence is 17 residues long. The germline V gene has CDR1 KGHSH and CDR2 LQKENI. V dropped 2 bases and J dropped 2; count of bases not matched to a gene: 7.

The chain recombines TRBV5-1 with TRBJ1-1; possible D gene TRBD1, 5 bases. The CDR3 spans 14 residues. Germline V gene sequence: CDR1 SGHRS, CDR2 YFSETQ. Trimming took off 7 bases at V and 2 bases at J, with 15 bases between the two ends. CDR3 DNA sequence: TGCGCCAGCCGAGTCGGGGGAGGAAACACTGAAGCTTTCTTT. Protein sequence: CASRVGGGNTEAFF.

This clone was counted once. V gene TRBV7-9 combines with J gene TRBJ2-7; D not certain. Germline CDR1 is SEHNR and CDR2 is FQNEAQ (reference sequence). The CDR3 spans 13 residues. V was trimmed by 2 bases and J by 2 bases, leaving 7 bases between them. This chain's CDR3 is CASSLTATYEQYF. Written as DNA, the CDR3 is TGTGCCAGCAGCTTAACAGCCACCTACGAGCAGTACTTC.